This TCR beta chain was found in a study of cytomegalovirus exposure and HLA in healthy donors. The overall study: As released early, the data held 80 million to 90 million unique TCRs from HLA-typed donors.

It was with 60 Vbeta and 13 Jbeta primers that the PCR ran. Only in-frame clones appear in the TCRdb table, and some are missing; sequencing was by immunoSEQ multiplex PCR. Of about 94,000 clones listed, 81% were seen once; the top ten hold 10%. Of note for this clone: Antigen specificity is unknown.

Study-wide results and caveats: Reportedly, TCR beta sequences accurately predicted HLA-A and HLA-B alleles in most subjects.

This CDR3 region has 15 residues. Germline trimming cut 4 bases from V and 7 bases from J; bases unmatched to any gene: 11. Germline CDR1 SGDLS, CDR2 YYNGEE. The sequence derives from a human donor in good health. The rearrangement uses TRBV9 and TRBJ1-2, with 9 positions matching TRBD1. The source material was PBMCs. DNA of the CDR3: TGTGCCAGCAGCTTTTCAAAGGGACAGGGAGTTGGCTACACCTTC. This codes for CASSFSKGQGVGYTF.